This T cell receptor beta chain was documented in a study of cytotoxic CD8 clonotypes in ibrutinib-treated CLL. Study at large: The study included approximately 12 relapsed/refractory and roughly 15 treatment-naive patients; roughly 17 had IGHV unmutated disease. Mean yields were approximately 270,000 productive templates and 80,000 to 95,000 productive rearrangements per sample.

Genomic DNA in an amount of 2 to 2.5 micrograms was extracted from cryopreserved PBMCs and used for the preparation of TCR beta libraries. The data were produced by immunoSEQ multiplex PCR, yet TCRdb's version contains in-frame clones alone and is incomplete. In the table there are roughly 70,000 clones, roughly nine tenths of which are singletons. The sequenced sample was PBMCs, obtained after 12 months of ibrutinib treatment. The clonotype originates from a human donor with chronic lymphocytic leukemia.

This chain's CDR3 is CAISESRQGRDNEQFF. In DNA form, the CDR3 reads TGTGCCATCAGTGAGAGTCGGCAGGGGAGGGACAATGAGCAGTTCTTC. V usage is TRBV10-3 and J usage is TRBJ2-1, with a weak D call TRBD2 (7 bases). This CDR3 contains 16 residues. V was cut by 2 bases and J by 5 bases, with 16 bases left in between. Looked up from germline, CDR1 is ENHRY and CDR2 is SYGVKD.